This TCR beta chain came from a study of OX40 agonist ivuxolimab in advanced cancers. Broader study findings: CD4+ and CD8+ blood T cells expanded clonally by week 6 at 0.1 to 3.0 mg/kg.

The length of the CDR3 is 16 residues. The germline gives CDR1 SGHAT, CDR2 FQNNGV. Losses at the gene ends were 1 base for V and 6 bases for J; bases not matched to a gene: 12. TCRdb's table, derived via immunoSEQ multiplex PCR, lists solely in-frame clones and lacks some. This sample has tens of thousands of clones, with around 89% found just once. With respect to this clone: Its antigen remains unknown.

The genes are TRBV11-2 and TRBJ2-7; 7 bases agree with TRBD2. Specimen: CD4+ or CD8+ T cells sorted from blood, collected in a trial of the OX40 agonist ivuxolimab. This clonotype was obtained from an adult with an advanced solid tumor such as melanoma, head and neck, liver or kidney cancer. The CDR3 nucleotides read TGTGCCAGCAGCTTAGCGCTTAGCGGGCCCGCGGCCGAGCAGTACTTC. It encodes CASSLALSGPAAEQYF. Complete variable domain (other parts from reference TRBV11-2 and TRBJ2-7): EAGVAQSPRYKIIEKRQSVAFWCNPISGHATLYWYQQILGQGPKLLIQFQNNGVVDDSQLPKDRFSAERLKGVDSTLKIQPAKLEDSAVYLCASSLALSGPAAEQYFGPGTRLTVT.